The clone carrying this T cell receptor (beta chain) has just one count. In germline, CDR1 is SGHKS, CDR2 YYEKEE (reference sequence). The V and J ends lost 5 bases and 7 bases respectively, with 16 bases between them. This CDR3 comprises 14 residues. This entry comes from a study of blood T cell repertoires in COVID-19. Libraries were prepared by immunoSEQ multiplex PCR; TCRdb keeps only in-frame clonotypes and omits some of them. The sample consists of 25,000 to 35,000 clones, around 86% of them appearing once. This chain uses TRBV5-5 with TRBJ1-5, with D tentatively TRBD1 (5 bases). The origin of this receptor is a human donor in a cohort sampled during active COVID-19. The donor label of this sample is uncertain. The sample taken for sequencing was peripheral blood. CDR3 nucleotides: TGTGCCAGCAGACCAACAACAGGAGGGCAGCCCCAGCATTTT. It yields the protein CASRPTTGGQPQHF.